Listed below are T cell receptor beta chains from one sample, sequenced in a study of OX40 agonist ivuxolimab in advanced cancers. The data were produced by immunoSEQ multiplex PCR, yet TCRdb's version contains in-frame clones alone and is incomplete. This repertoire shows 20,000 to 25,000 clones, 75% to 85% found once; its top ten account for 25% to 30%. The sample here was CD4+ or CD8+ T cells sorted from blood, taken in a trial of the OX40 agonist ivuxolimab. The receptors shown here come from an adult with an advanced solid tumor such as melanoma, head and neck, liver or kidney cancer. Both conserved end residues are part of each CDR3. The D gene is left open where the match is weak. Rows may omit the clone size; those that give it use once, few, many or a size class.

V	J	size	D	CDR3	DNA
TRBV7-3	TRBJ2-1	few	.	CASAELGSYNEQFF	TGTGCCAGCGCAGAATTAGGCTCCTACAATGAGCAGTTCTTC
TRBV27	TRBJ2-5	.	TRBD1	CASSWGQGETQYF	TGTGCCAGCAGTTGGGGACAGGGAGAGACCCAGTACTTC
TRBV9	TRBJ1-1	.	TRBD1	CASSYGQGQGNTEAFF	TGTGCCAGCAGCTATGGTCAGGGACAGGGGAACACTGAAGCTTTCTTT
TRBV4-1	TRBJ2-7	.	.	CASSQAGNEQYF	TGCGCCAGCAGCCAAGCAGGGAACGAGCAGTACTTC
TRBV6-1	TRBJ1-5	.	.	CATLWAFNQPQHF	TGTGCCACGCTTTGGGCCTTCAATCAGCCCCAGCATTTT
TRBV9	TRBJ2-1	.	.	CASSVGWTTYNEQFF	TGTGCCAGCAGCGTAGGTTGGACCACCTACAATGAGCAGTTCTTC
TRBV10-1	TRBJ1-5	few	.	CASEEGQERYSNQPQHF	TGCGCCAGCGAGGAGGGGCAGGAACGCTATAGCAATCAGCCCCAGCATTTT
TRBV7-2	TRBJ2-7	.	.	CASTYGQWSYEQYF	TGTGCCAGCACCTACGGACAATGGTCCTACGAGCAGTACTTC
TRBV4-1	TRBJ2-3	.	.	CASSHLEGGTDTQYF	TGCGCCAGCAGCCATTTAGAGGGGGGCACAGATACGCAGTATTTT
TRBV28	TRBJ1-1	.	.	CASSLLRNTEAFF	TGTGCCAGCAGTTTACTGCGGAACACTGAAGCTTTCTTT
TRBV4-1	TRBJ2-7	.	.	CASSQDSGGRLFDEQYF	TGCGCCAGCAGCCAAGATTCCGGGGGACGCCTTTTCGACGAGCAGTACTTC
TRBV10-3	TRBJ2-2	.	TRBD1	CAIWDSNTGELFF	TGTGCCATCTGGGACAGCAACACCGGGGAGCTGTTTTTT
TRBV15	TRBJ2-7	.	.	CATSRELGYHEQYF	TGTGCCACCAGCAGAGAGCTGGGGTACCACGAGCAGTACTTC
TRBV5-3	TRBJ1-2	.	TRBD1	CASSSMTGGDYGYTF	TGTGCCAGCAGCTCGATGACAGGGGGCGACTATGGCTACACCTTC
TRBV9	TRBJ2-5	.	TRBD2	CASSVGLAGARQETQYF	TGTGCCAGCAGCGTAGGACTAGCGGGAGCCCGCCAAGAGACCCAGTACTTC
TRBV4-2	TRBJ2-5	.	.	CASSQEYGGGTETQYF	TGTGCCAGCAGCCAAGAGTACGGAGGAGGGACGGAGACCCAGTACTTC
TRBV15	TRBJ1-4	.	TRBD1	CATSRDGTGKLFF	TGTGCCACCAGCAGAGATGGGACAGGTAAACTGTTTTTT
TRBV5-1	TRBJ1-4	.	TRBD1	CASSWDRGESTNEKLFF	TGCGCCAGCAGCTGGGACAGGGGGGAGTCAACTAATGAAAAACTGTTTTTT
TRBV4-1	TRBJ1-2	.	.	CASSQDSRLVSLRGAGYTF	TGCGCCAGCAGCCAAGACTCCCGCCTTGTTTCTTTAAGGGGCGCTGGCTACACCTTC
TRBV6-6	TRBJ1-2	.	.	CASSYSSGIHGYTF	TGTGCCAGCAGTTACTCGTCCGGGATCCATGGCTACACCTTC
TRBV29-1	TRBJ2-5	.	.	CSVQDSGVQETQYF	TGCAGCGTCCAGGACAGCGGGGTCCAAGAGACCCAGTACTTC
TRBV2	TRBJ1-4	.	.	CASRIDSNNEKLFF	TGTGCCAGCAGAATCGACAGTAATAATGAAAAACTGTTTTTT
TRBV27	TRBJ2-1	.	.	CASSSVLARNEQFF	TGTGCCAGCAGTTCCGTCCTAGCGAGGAATGAGCAGTTCTTC
TRBV11-2	TRBJ2-2	once	.	CASTRRGLNTGELFF	TGTGCCAGCACTAGAAGGGGCCTGAACACCGGGGAGCTGTTTTTT
TRBV6-6	TRBJ1-2	.	.	CASRMRGEANYGYTF	TGTGCCAGCAGGATGAGAGGGGAAGCTAACTATGGCTACACCTTC
TRBV29-1	TRBJ1-1	.	.	CSGLRWTEGGTEAFF	TGCAGCGGCTTACGTTGGACGGAGGGCGGCACTGAAGCTTTCTTT
TRBV11-1	TRBJ2-7	.	.	CASTRFRGGSYEQYF	TGTGCCAGCACCAGATTTCGGGGCGGTTCCTACGAGCAGTACTTC
TRBV13	TRBJ1-2	.	.	CASSFLSSYGYTF	TGTGCCAGCAGCTTTCTGTCGAGCTATGGCTACACCTTC
TRBV30	TRBJ1-1	.	.	CAWSLTVGTEAFF	TGTGCCTGGAGTTTGACAGTGGGAACTGAAGCTTTCTTT
TRBV27	TRBJ2-7	.	TRBD2	CASTALGGAYEQYF	TGTGCCAGCACAGCATTGGGGGGGGCCTACGAGCAGTACTTC
TRBV5-5	TRBJ2-1	.	.	CASSVLLGGEQFF	TGTGCCAGCAGCGTTTTGCTGGGAGGTGAGCAGTTCTTC
TRBV28	TRBJ2-5	once	TRBD1	CASRPGPGGAETQYF	TGTGCCAGCAGACCGGGGCCAGGGGGCGCAGAGACCCAGTACTTC
TRBV27	TRBJ2-3	.	.	CASSLPERGQYF	TGTGCCAGCAGTTTACCCGAGCGAGGGCAGTATTTT
TRBV29-1	TRBJ2-3	.	TRBD2	CSVDGLAGGFTDTQYF	TGCAGCGTTGATGGTCTAGCGGGGGGATTCACAGATACGCAGTATTTT
TRBV2	TRBJ2-7	.	TRBD2	CASRDPSGGLSYEQYF	TGTGCCAGCAGGGATCCTAGCGGGGGACTATCATACGAGCAGTACTTC
TRBV30	TRBJ2-7	once	TRBD2	CAWQWGLESYEQYF	TGTGCCTGGCAGTGGGGACTAGAGTCCTACGAGCAGTACTTC
TRBV6-5	TRBJ2-1	.	.	CASSYSPFTSSNEQFF	TGTGCCAGCAGTTACTCGCCTTTTACCTCCAGCAATGAGCAGTTCTTC
TRBV4-1	TRBJ2-7	.	TRBD2	CASSQAGTNRWEQYF	TGCGCCAGCAGCCAAGCCGGGACTAATAGGTGGGAGCAGTACTTC
TRBV27	TRBJ2-1	.	TRBD2	CASSSRLAGYNEQFF	TGTGCCAGCAGTTCCCGACTAGCGGGTTACAATGAGCAGTTCTTC
TRBV9	TRBJ1-6	.	.	CASSEGNSPLHF	TGTGCCAGCAGCGAGGGGAATTCACCCCTCCACTTT
TRBV2	TRBJ1-1	medium-sized	.	CASSAGSAEAFF	TGTGCCAGCAGTGCAGGGTCGGCTGAAGCTTTCTTT
TRBV27	TRBJ2-1	once	.	CASSLYGGSSNEQFF	TGTGCCAGCAGTTTATACGGGGGATCTTCGAATGAGCAGTTCTTC
TRBV29-1	TRBJ2-1	.	TRBD2	CSKRELGGEQFF	TGCAGCAAGCGGGAGTTGGGAGGGGAGCAGTTCTTC
TRBV5-1	TRBJ2-2	.	.	CASSFGGVNTGELFF	TGCGCCAGCAGCTTCGGGGGAGTGAACACCGGGGAGCTGTTTTTT